These 25 T cell receptor beta chains were sequenced from one sample in a study of regulatory T cells in long-lasting Graves disease. Arm-PCR of CDR3 regions with iRepertoire HTBI primers generated TCR beta libraries. One entry per CDR3 protein, called by TCRdb with MiXCR from the multiplex PCR reads. This table holds roughly 420,000 distinct CDR3 sequences, roughly 17% found once. This sample's time point: newly diagnosed GD, antithyroid drugs for less than 3 months. PBMCs were the source of the RNA used for TCR sequencing. These sequences were also reported in another study, on T cells in Graves' hyperthyroidism and ophthalmopathy.

The source was peripheral blood mononuclear cells (PBMCs), collected at new diagnosis, from a patient treated with antithyroid drugs. These receptors were taken from a woman in her 30s with Graves disease.

Worth noting for this clonotype: Since a much larger clone is just one base distant, this may be a read error. The final CDR3 position lacks the conserved phenylalanine or tryptophan, pointing to a likely read error. The rearrangement links TRBV2 to TRBJ2-7, with no clear D. Trimming took 7 bases from V and 6 from J, leaving 10 bases between them. CDR1 is SNHLY, CDR2 FYNNEI, per germline. This CDR3 has 11 residues. CDR3 coding DNA: TGTGCCAGCAAAGGGCCATTCGAGCAGTACCTC. Its protein is CASKGPFEQYL.

V is TRBV5-4 and J is TRBJ2-7; D uncertain. Germline V gene lookup returns CDR1 SGHNT and CDR2 YYREEE (reference sequence). Between the trimmed V and J ends, which lost 4 bases and 0 bases, there was a span of 14 bases. The CDR3 is 15 residues long. The CDR3 loop reads CASSRPTGLSYEQYF. The CDR3 DNA is TGTGCCAGCAGCCGGCCAACTGGTCTCTCCTACGAGCAGTACTTC.

The sample holds a few counts of this clonotype. V is TRBV7-9 and J is TRBJ2-2; no firm D call. CDR1 is SEHNR, CDR2 FQNEAQ, per germline (reference sequence). V shed 8 bases and J shed 5 bases, with 12 bases lying between them. The CDR3 is 13 residues long. Written as DNA, the CDR3 is TGTGCCAGCCGCCTAGGATCAACCGGGGAGCTGTTTTTT. Translating it yields CASRLGSTGELFF.

There are a few counts of this clonotype. An end of the junction does not agree with germline; a read error may underlie this. The chain is built from TRBV2 and TRBJ2-3, with 9 positions matching TRBD2. CDR1 is SNHLY and CDR2 is FYNNEI in the germline V gene. This CDR3 has 15 residues. The CDR3 protein is CASSAFAGGWDTQYF. Here the CDR3 DNA reads TGTGCCAGTAGTGCATTTGCGGGAGGGTGGGATACGCAGTATTTT. The full variable domain, its missing parts supplied by reference TRBV2 and TRBJ2-3, is EPEVTQTPSHQVTQMGQEVILRCVPISNHLYFYWYRQILGQKVEFLVSFYNNEISEKSEIFDDQFSVERPDGSNFTLKIRSTKLEDSAMYFCASSAFAGGWDTQYFGPGTRLTVL.

The chain employs TRBV28 and TRBJ2-7, with 11 bases matching TRBD1. The CDR3 spans 15 residues. Germline loops: CDR1 MDHEN, CDR2 SYDVKM. Trimming removed 6 bases from V and 0 bases from J; junction bases left unmatched: 4. The CDR3 spells CASRPGQGGSYEQYF. CDR3 DNA: TGTGCCAGCAGACCGGGACAGGGGGGCTCCTACGAGCAGTACTTC.

V is TRBV25-1 and J is TRBJ2-7; tentatively, D is TRBD1 (6 bases). Germline lookup yields CDR1 MGHDK and CDR2 SYGVNS. Trimming shortened V by 2 bases and J by 2 bases, and 10 bases separated the two germline ends. The CDR3 is 14 residues long. The CDR3 region is CASSEGDTAYEQYF. The CDR3 coding sequence is TGTGCCAGCAGTGAAGGGGACACCGCCTACGAGCAGTACTTC.

This clonotype was detected many times. This chain links TRBV3-1 with TRBJ2-1, with 7 bases aligning to TRBD2. Germline V lookup: CDR1 LGHDT, CDR2 YNNKEL (reference sequence). Trimming cost V 2 bases and J 7 bases; bases outside gene matches: 2. There are 13 residues in the CDR3. The CDR3: CASSQRGGNEQFF. The CDR3 DNA is TGTGCCAGCAGCCAACGGGGAGGGAATGAGCAGTTCTTC.

Many counts were recorded for this clonotype. This rearrangement joins TRBV6-5 to TRBJ1-1; D remains unclear. V lost 0 bases and J lost 1, with 9 bases in between. Looked up from germline, CDR1 is MNHEY and CDR2 is SVGAGI. The CDR3 runs 15 residues. The CDR3 bases are TGTGCCAGCAGTTACTCCCCCCAGACGAACACTGAAGCTTTCTTT. Translation: CASSYSPQTNTEAFF.

This clonotype occurred a few times. V gene TRBV20-1 combines with J gene TRBJ2-7, with D unresolved. CDR1 and CDR2 from the germline V gene are DFQATT and SNEGSKA (reference sequence). The ends were cut back, 0 bases at V and 6 bases at J, with 21 bases in the middle. The CDR3 totals 16 residues. CDR3 sequence (DNA): TGCAGTGCTAGAGATACCAGACGGAGCCCCCTCTCCGAGCAGTACTTC. It encodes CSARDTRRSPLSEQYF.

Notes on this clonotype: A junction end diverges from the germline sequence, so it may reflect a read error. The chain joins TRBV6-1 to TRBJ2-4; the match to TRBD2 covers 9 bases. Germline V gene data show CDR1 as MNHNS and CDR2 as SASEGT. There are 9 residues in the CDR3. The CDR3 loop is CASGASGTF. The CDR3, as DNA: TGTGCCTCCGGGGCTAGCGGGACCTTC.

This clonotype was seen at least ten times. The chain has TRBV24-1 and TRBJ2-1; D is ambiguous. V lost 3 bases and J 2 bases, leaving 7 bases between the germline ends. The CDR3 length is 14 residues. Germline V gives CDR1 KGHDR, CDR2 SFDVKD. DNA for the CDR3: TGTGCCACCAGTGATGGCGGAGCCTACAATGAGCAGTTCTTC. This encodes CATSDGGAYNEQFF.

The table lists this clonotype with many counts. The V and J genes are TRBV28 and TRBJ2-1; TRBD2 aligns across 8 bases. V gave up 1 base and J gave up 7 bases; unmatched junction bases: 6. This CDR3 has 15 residues. Germline CDR1 reads MDHEN; CDR2 reads SYDVKM. The CDR3 nucleotides are TGTGCCAGCAGTTTATCCTACGGGAGGGTTAATGAGCAGTTCTTC. This encodes CASSLSYGRVNEQFF.

The V call is TRBV15, the J call TRBJ2-1, with TRBD2 matching over 8 bases. Germline-derived CDR1 and CDR2 are LNHNV and YYDKDF (reference sequence). This CDR3 contains 12 residues. After removal of 1 base from V and 15 bases from J, the junction contained 5 bases not matched to a gene. As DNA, the CDR3 is TGTGCCACCAGCAGAGCGGGGGGGGTGGGGTTCTTC. Protein product: CATSRAGGVGFF.

Note on this clonotype: This may come from a read error, since a much larger clone is one base off. Likely a read error: the CDR3 ends without its conserved phenylalanine or tryptophan. The CDR3 reads CASSGTGGTDTQYL. The CDR3 DNA is TGTGCTTCATCCGGGACAGGGGGAACAGATACGCAGTATCTT. The J gene is TRBJ2-3, the V gene TRBV30; 11 bases align to TRBD1. Germline CDR1 and CDR2: GTSNPN and SVGIG (reference sequence). The CDR3 length is 14 residues.

This clonotype was found many times. The chain carries TRBV30 and TRBJ2-7; TRBD2 is a possible D gene (6 bases). CDR1 and CDR2 from the germline V gene are GTSNPN and SVGIG (reference sequence). Trimming cost V 0 bases and J 0 bases, with 18 bases left between them. This CDR3 has 17 residues. This chain's CDR3 is CAWSVGSDSIPSYEQYF. The CDR3 DNA is TGTGCCTGGAGTGTCGGGAGTGACTCCATACCCTCCTACGAGCAGTACTTC. The complete variable domain, with remaining parts taken from reference TRBV30 and TRBJ2-7, reads SQTIHQWPATLVQPVGSPLSLECTVEGTSNPNLYWYRQAAGRGLQLLFYSVGIGQISSEVPQNLSASRPQDRQFILSSKKLLLSDSGFYLCAWSVGSDSIPSYEQYFGPGTRLTVT.

This clonotype was counted between two and nine times. V gene TRBV20-1 combines with J gene TRBJ1-1; 9 bases agree with TRBD1. Germline values: CDR1 DFQATT, CDR2 SNEGSKA (reference sequence). The ends lost 3 bases at V and 5 bases at J; junction bases unmatched: 7. The CDR3 is made up of 14 amino acids. The CDR3 here is CSARGTGTYTEAFF. The CDR3 region has the DNA TGCAGTGCTAGGGGGACAGGGACTTATACTGAAGCTTTCTTT.

This clonotype occurred many times. The chain links TRBV12-5 to TRBJ2-7; TRBD2 might be the D (7 bases). CDR1 LGHNT and CDR2 FRNRAP come from the germline V gene. Trimming stripped 2 bases from V and 3 bases from J, with 20 bases between. There are 17 residues in the CDR3. This CDR3 reads CASGLWRGPEPLYEQYF. CDR3 coding DNA: TGTGCTAGTGGTTTGTGGCGGGGGCCCGAACCACTCTACGAGCAGTACTTC.

J is TRBJ2-7 and V is TRBV6-1; 14 nucleotides align to TRBD2. The CDR3 runs 17 residues. Germline assignment: CDR1 MNHNS and CDR2 SASEGT. V was clipped by 5 bases and J by 2 bases; unmatched bases: 8. CDR3 region: CASSPGTSGSRAYEQYF. The CDR3 nucleotides are TGTGCCAGCAGTCCCGGGACTAGCGGGAGTAGGGCCTACGAGCAGTACTTC.

This clonotype appeared a few times. The rearrangement uses TRBV18 and TRBJ1-1; D uncertain. Germline-derived CDR1 and CDR2 are KGHSH and LQKENI. The CDR3 totals 12 residues. Trimming removed 4 bases at V and 6 bases at J, with 9 bases between. CDR3: CASSQSGPEAFF. The CDR3 bases are TGTGCCAGCTCACAGAGTGGCCCTGAAGCTTTCTTT.

In its sample, this clonotype was seen many times. The V and J genes are TRBV27 and TRBJ1-1; D is unclear. CDR1 MNHEY and CDR2 SMNVEV come from the germline V gene (reference sequence). The V and J ends lost 3 bases and 1 base respectively, with 6 bases between them. The CDR3 consists of 13 residues. This CDR3 reads CASSFDANTEAFF. CDR3 DNA sequence: TGTGCCAGCAGTTTTGACGCGAACACTGAAGCTTTCTTT.

This clonotype showed up many times. The genes are TRBV12-3 or TRBV12-4 and TRBJ2-5, with 7 bases lining up with TRBD2. Trimming cost V 4 bases and J 9 bases; bases outside gene matches: 8. The CDR3 contains 13 residues. The CDR3 here is CASSYSGGLSQYF. The CDR3 DNA reads TGTGCCAGCAGTTACTCCGGGGGACTATCCCAGTACTTC.

This clonotype came up many times. J is TRBJ2-7 and V is TRBV11-1, with D possibly matching TRBD2 (6 bases). This CDR3 has 16 amino acids. Trimming stripped 5 bases from V and 1 base from J, with 18 bases between. Germline CDR1 is SGHAT and CDR2 is FQDESV (reference sequence). The CDR3 protein is CASSKEGDSLSYEQYF. CDR3 DNA: TGTGCCAGCAGCAAGGAGGGCGACAGCCTTTCCTACGAGCAGTACTTC.

This clonotype has ten or more counts. V is TRBV11-2 and J is TRBJ1-2; D uncertain. The CDR3 loop spans 15 amino acids. Trimming removed 4 bases at V and 2 bases at J, with 14 bases between. Germline V gives CDR1 SGHAT, CDR2 FQNNGV. CDR3 region: CASSYGPDPNYGYTF. Written as DNA, the CDR3 is TGTGCCAGCAGCTACGGCCCCGATCCAAACTATGGCTACACCTTC. Full variable domain (remainder filled in from reference TRBV11-2 and TRBJ1-2): EAGVAQSPRYKIIEKRQSVAFWCNPISGHATLYWYQQILGQGPKLLIQFQNNGVVDDSQLPKDRFSAERLKGVDSTLKIQPAKLEDSAVYLCASSYGPDPNYGYTFGSGTRLTVV.

This clonotype was detected many times. This rearrangement joins TRBV19 to TRBJ1-1, with D unresolved. Trimming shortened V by 7 bases and J by 0 bases, and 12 bases separated the two germline ends. CDR1 is LNHDA, CDR2 SQIVND, per germline (reference sequence). CDR3 length: 14 amino acids. CDR3 region: CASNKGIMNTEAFF. The DNA for the CDR3 is TGTGCCAGTAACAAGGGAATCATGAACACTGAAGCTTTCTTT.

The chain carries TRBV29-1 and TRBJ2-5; tentatively, D is TRBD1 or TRBD2 (5 bases each). There are 13 residues in the CDR3. The germline V gene encodes CDR1 SQVTM and CDR2 ANQGSEA. V was trimmed by 1 base and J by 4 bases, leaving 10 bases between them. This CDR3 is CSVEGGSGETQYF. The CDR3 nucleotides are TGCAGCGTTGAAGGGGGGAGTGGAGAGACCCAGTACTTC.